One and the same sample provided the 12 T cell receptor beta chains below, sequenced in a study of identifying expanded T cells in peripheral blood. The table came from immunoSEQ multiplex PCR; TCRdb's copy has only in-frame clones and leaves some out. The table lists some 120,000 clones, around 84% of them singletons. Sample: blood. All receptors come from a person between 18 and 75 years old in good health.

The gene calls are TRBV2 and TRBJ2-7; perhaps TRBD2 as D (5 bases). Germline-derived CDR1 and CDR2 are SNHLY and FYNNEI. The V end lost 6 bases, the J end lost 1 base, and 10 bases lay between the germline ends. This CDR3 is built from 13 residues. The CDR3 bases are TGTGCCAGCAGGAACCGGGGATCCTACGAGCAGTACTTC. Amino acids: CASRNRGSYEQYF. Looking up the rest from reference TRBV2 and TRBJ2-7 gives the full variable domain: EPEVTQTPSHQVTQMGQEVILRCVPISNHLYFYWYRQILGQKVEFLVSFYNNEISEKSEIFDDQFSVERPDGSNFTLKIRSTKLEDSAMYFCASRNRGSYEQYFGPGTRLTVT.

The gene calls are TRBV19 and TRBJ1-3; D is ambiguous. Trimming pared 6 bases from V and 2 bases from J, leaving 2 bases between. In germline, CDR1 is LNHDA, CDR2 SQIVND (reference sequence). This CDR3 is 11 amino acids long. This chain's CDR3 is CASRTGNTIYF. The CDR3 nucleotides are TGTGCCAGTAGAACTGGAAACACCATATATTTT.

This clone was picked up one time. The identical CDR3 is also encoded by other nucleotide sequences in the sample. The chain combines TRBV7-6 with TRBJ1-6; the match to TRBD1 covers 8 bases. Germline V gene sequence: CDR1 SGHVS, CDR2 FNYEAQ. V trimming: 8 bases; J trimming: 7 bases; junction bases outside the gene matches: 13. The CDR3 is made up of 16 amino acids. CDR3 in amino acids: CASAVGTGGRNSPLHF. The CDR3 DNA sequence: TGTGCCAGCGCAGTTGGGACAGGAGGACGCAATTCACCCCTCCACTTT.

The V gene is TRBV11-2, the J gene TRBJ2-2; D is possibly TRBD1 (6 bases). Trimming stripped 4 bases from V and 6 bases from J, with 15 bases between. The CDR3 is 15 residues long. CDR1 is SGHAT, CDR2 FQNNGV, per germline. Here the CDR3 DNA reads TGTGCCAGCAGCTCCGGTGGGAAGGGGGCCGGGGAGCTGTTTTTT. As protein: CASSSGGKGAGELFF.

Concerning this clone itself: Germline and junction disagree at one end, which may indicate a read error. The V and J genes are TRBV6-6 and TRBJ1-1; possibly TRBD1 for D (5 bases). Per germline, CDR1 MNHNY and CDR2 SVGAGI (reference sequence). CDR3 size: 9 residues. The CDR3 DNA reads TGCGTTTCAGGGTCTGAAGCTTTCTTT. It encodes CVSGSEAFF.

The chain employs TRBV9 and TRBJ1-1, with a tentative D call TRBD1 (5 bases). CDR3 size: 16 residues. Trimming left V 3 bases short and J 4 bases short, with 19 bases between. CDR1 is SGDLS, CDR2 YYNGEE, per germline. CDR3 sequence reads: CASSARRDGRFTEAFF. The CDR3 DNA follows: TGTGCCAGCAGCGCCCGCCGGGACGGTCGTTTCACTGAAGCTTTCTTT.

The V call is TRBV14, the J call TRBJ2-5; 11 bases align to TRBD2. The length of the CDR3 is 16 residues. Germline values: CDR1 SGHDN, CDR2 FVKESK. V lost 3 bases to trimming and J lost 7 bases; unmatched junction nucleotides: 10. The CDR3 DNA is TGTGCCAGCAGCCAGCGACTAGCGGGGTTTCAGGGGACCCAGTACTTC. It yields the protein CASSQRLAGFQGTQYF.

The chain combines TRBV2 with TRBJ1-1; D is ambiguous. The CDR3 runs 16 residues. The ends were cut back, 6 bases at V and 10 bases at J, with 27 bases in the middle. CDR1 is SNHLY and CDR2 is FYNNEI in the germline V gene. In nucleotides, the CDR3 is TGTGCCAGCAGGCGGGATCGCACCAATTTGTGGGATGGAGCTTTCTTT. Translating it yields CASRRDRTNLWDGAFF.

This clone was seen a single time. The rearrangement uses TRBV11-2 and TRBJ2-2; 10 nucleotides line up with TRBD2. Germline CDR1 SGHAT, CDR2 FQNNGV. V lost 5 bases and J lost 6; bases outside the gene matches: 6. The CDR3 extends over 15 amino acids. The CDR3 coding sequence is TGTGCCAGCAGCCCACAGCGGGGGGGACCCGGGGAGCTGTTTTTT. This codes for CASSPQRGGPGELFF.

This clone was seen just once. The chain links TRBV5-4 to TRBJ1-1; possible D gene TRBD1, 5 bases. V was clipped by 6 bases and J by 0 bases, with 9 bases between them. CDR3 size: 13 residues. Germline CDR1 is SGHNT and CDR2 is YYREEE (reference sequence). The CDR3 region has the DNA TGTGCCAGCAAACAGGACATGAACACTGAAGCTTTCTTT. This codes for CASKQDMNTEAFF.

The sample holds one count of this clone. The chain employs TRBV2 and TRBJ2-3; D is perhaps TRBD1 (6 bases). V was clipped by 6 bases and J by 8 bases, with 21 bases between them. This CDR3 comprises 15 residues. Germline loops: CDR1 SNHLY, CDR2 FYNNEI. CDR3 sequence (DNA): TGTGCCAGCAGCCCAGGGGAGCCCCGTTTTGGTACGCAGTATTTT. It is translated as CASSPGEPRFGTQYF.

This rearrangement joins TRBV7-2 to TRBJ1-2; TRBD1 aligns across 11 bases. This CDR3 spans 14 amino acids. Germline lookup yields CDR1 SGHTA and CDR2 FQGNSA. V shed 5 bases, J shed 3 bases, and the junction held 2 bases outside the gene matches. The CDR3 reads CASSPGQGDYGYTF. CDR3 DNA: TGTGCCAGCAGCCCGGGACAGGGGGACTATGGCTACACCTTC.